This T cell receptor (beta chain) was recovered during a study of T cell responses to AZD1222 COVID-19 vaccine (dated by TCRdb to the early 2020s). Notes on the research overall: Because spike-specific TCR depth and breadth did not differ between the two schedules, AZD1222 recipients who got a second dose at roughly 4 weeks were pooled with those who got a second dose at roughly 12 weeks. A total of 240 or so trial participants underwent TCR sequencing, of whom more than 200 had received two doses of AZD1222 and some 25 had received two doses of the MenACWY control vaccine. Trial participants were enrolled by age into subgroups of 18-55, 56-69 and 70-plus years, and roughly 150, 30 and 60 TCR-sequenced participants, respectively, were included in these subgroups. Overall study outcomes, separate from this receptor: Epitopes outside the regions mutated in the B.1.351 and B.1.1.7 variants were reportedly recognized by nearly half of the unique spike-specific TCRs. In the small 56-69-year group, the increase in depth fell short of significance, most likely because of low power. Participants were mostly white British, with more females than males. The authors suggested clonal diversity may have been underestimated. The vaccine-associated CD4 TCRs covered the entire spike protein, and the dominant responses fell in regions 160-218 and 743-854. Conclusions about previously exposed vaccinees are limited because only six or seven AZD1222 recipients were SARS-CoV-2 seropositive at baseline. No day 14 peak-response samples were available, so repertoires were characterized only after the peak T cell response. After two AZD1222 doses, both the breadth and the depth of spike-specific TCRs were significantly higher than at day 0 and than in MenACWY recipients.

The sample's time point label, in plain terms: baseline before first vaccination. Vaccinee samples were obtained from the UK trials COV001 and COV002, which included a single-blind randomized controlled phase 2/3 trial of AZD1222 (ChAdOx1 nCoV-19) in healthy adults. For TCRbeta chain sequencing, PBMC samples were collected from trial participants at day 0 and at day 28 after the second dose. Inclusive of the bounding cysteine and phenylalanine, the CDR3 is 15 residues long. Only the CDR3 portion is preserved as DNA: 45 bases, with reading frame beginning at the first base. V is pruned by 4 bases and J by 4 bases, leaving 6 bases of the junction without a gene match. The germline V gene specifies SGHTS as CDR1 and YDEGEE as CDR2. This clone was recorded once. Its antigen target is currently unknown. No base-level quality is on record; no much larger clone is a single base apart. The CDR3 regions of human TCRbeta chains were analyzed by immunosequencing. The authors' pipeline ran thus. Repertoire TCRs were matched against a reference library of SARS-CoV-2-specific TCRs generated with the MIRA antigen-specificity platform. Breadth was defined as the fraction of unique TCRs that were SARS-CoV-2-associated, and depth was defined as the fraction of total T cells that were SARS-CoV-2-associated. Using the MIRA data, each spike-specific TCR was mapped to the spike region that the TCR reacts to and placed in a CD4 or CD8 class. Log10-transformed breadth and depth values were compared by one-way ANOVA with Sidak's multiple comparisons tests. In TCRdb, the immuneACCESS table is reduced to in-frame sequences with V and J assigned. These tables do not hold every clone; where another copy was compared, an unresolved V gene accounts for under half, and the others remain unexplained. Clonal size and the V and J genes are those of that table, whereas D and trimming came from the DNA. In this sample the table shows about 110,000 clones, 85% to 90% of which occur a single time. Approximately 4.7% of the sample comes from the top ten.

The receptor was derived from an adult in good health. The chain is made from TRBV5-8 and TRBJ1-3; TRBD1 aligns with 9 central bases. The sequences come from peripheral blood, collected on day 0 of AZD1222 vaccination. The CDR3 region reads CASSQQGAAGNTIYF. In nucleotide form, the sequence is TGTGCCAGCAGCCAACAGGGGGCAGCCGGAAACACCATATATTTT.